The sequence of this T cell receptor (beta chain) was determined in a study of T-cell memory formation after mild COVID-19. Turning to the study itself: The TCR clusters were mostly specific to one donor.

This clonotype was picked up a small number of times. The antigen remains undetermined. Germline values: CDR1 SGDLS, CDR2 YYNGEE. V shed 0 bases and J shed 4 bases, with 13 bases lying between them. There are 16 residues in the CDR3. Study outcomes and limitations: CD4+ bias marked clones expanding day 15 to 37, unlike balanced contracting clones.

TCR alpha and TCR beta cDNA libraries carrying sample barcodes and UMIs were produced by 5'RACE using constant-segment primers. MiXCR, run by TCRdb on the 5' RACE reads, gives a single entry per CDR3 protein. The sample carries 550,000 to 600,000 distinct CDR3 sequences, 17% recorded once. Sequenced sample: PBMCs or a T cell subset sorted from them (not recorded which). This chain links TRBV9 with TRBJ2-2; perhaps TRBD2 as D (5 bases). The source is an adult woman who had mild COVID-19 (a few samples of this study predate the infection). Cell type and time point are not known. This CDR3 reads CASSVAPGSTTGELFF. CDR3 sequence (DNA): TGTGCCAGCAGCGTAGCCCCGGGGTCGACCACCGGGGAGCTGTTTTTT.